This is a list of T cell receptor beta chains from one sample in a study of blood T cell repertoires in COVID-19. Clones were read by immunoSEQ multiplex PCR, and TCRdb kept only the in-frame ones, dropping some. The table includes 150,000 to 250,000 clones, around 90% detected once. Material for sequencing was PBMCs or T cells enriched from blood (not recorded which). The receptors derive from a woman between 25 and 40 years old who had recovered from COVID-19. Each CDR3 is given with its conserved first and last residue. The order of the fields is CDR3 protein, V gene, J gene.

CASSRGPSTGELFF	TRBV25-1	TRBJ2-2
CASSRQGSYGYTF	TRBV6-5	TRBJ1-2
CASSAGTGLSYEQYF	TRBV27	TRBJ2-7
CASSPDRNNEQFF	TRBV18	TRBJ2-1
CAWSHRGLGEKLFF	TRBV30	TRBJ1-4
CASSDRGGSEQYF	TRBV5-4	TRBJ2-7
CASGSGEETQYF	TRBV6-5	TRBJ2-5
CASTPTSGESYNEQFF	TRBV19	TRBJ2-1
CATSDFLTSEQFF	TRBV24-1	TRBJ2-1
CASSVATSGDGKTQYF	TRBV9	TRBJ2-5
CASSPGDRVGNQPQHF	TRBV7-9	TRBJ1-5
CASSRTLTGELFF	TRBV19	TRBJ2-2
CASSLGTGSGNTIYF	TRBV7-8	TRBJ1-3
CASSLDNLPGEQYF	TRBV7-2	TRBJ2-7
CASRGGTAMLYGYTF	TRBV2	TRBJ1-2
CASSPGGVGYTF	TRBV12-3/TRBV12-4	TRBJ1-2
CASSMGRGQISPLHF	TRBV19	TRBJ1-6
CASQQTTQETQYF	TRBV12-3/TRBV12-4	TRBJ2-5
CASRLTGGLSEAFF	TRBV25-1	TRBJ1-1
CASRGRGTVNTEAFF	TRBV7-8	TRBJ1-1
CASSSADSYGYTF	TRBV7-8	TRBJ1-2
CATREGGAMGYNEQFF	TRBV24-1	TRBJ2-1
CASSFQIDTGTEAFF	TRBV7-9	TRBJ1-1
CASSPLLWTGFNTIYF	TRBV3-1/TRBV3-2	TRBJ1-3
CASSFRIERGGPGELFF	TRBV5-5	TRBJ2-2
CASSIGGQGSYEQYF	TRBV19	TRBJ2-7
CASSQLRNTEAFF	TRBV14	TRBJ1-1
CASSFAGTGVVYGYTF	TRBV7-2	TRBJ1-2
CASSLENEQYF	TRBV12-3/TRBV12-4	TRBJ2-7
CASSETGTVLDTQYF	TRBV25-1	TRBJ2-3
CASSQAGGKGYGYTF	TRBV14	TRBJ1-2
CASSVSDRGNGSPLHF	TRBV9	TRBJ1-6
CAWRPDRAFGYTF	TRBV30	TRBJ1-2
CASRGQGVYNSPLHF	TRBV2	TRBJ1-6
CASSPLTGGRSEAFF	TRBV7-2	TRBJ1-1
CASSLGQYYGYTF	TRBV7-9	TRBJ1-2
CASSQGGGHNQPQHF	TRBV14	TRBJ1-5
CASSKGQGASGNQPQHF	TRBV4-1	TRBJ1-5
CASSFGGHGYGYTF	TRBV28	TRBJ1-2
CASSQEVGMGGEQYF	TRBV14	TRBJ2-7
CASSSRQGRRGSSNQPQHF	TRBV6-2/TRBV6-3	TRBJ1-5
CASSLGTSGARTDTQYF	TRBV7-9	TRBJ2-3
CATSDPRVRTYEQYF	TRBV24-1	TRBJ2-7
CARSLAFGGASGTGGVNGYTF	TRBV5-3	TRBJ1-2
CASSLTVRYGYTF	TRBV11-2	TRBJ1-2